The 13 T cell receptor beta chains in this list originate from one sample, sequenced in a study of metastatic and nonmetastatic thyroid tumors. TCRdb reassembled clones from the PCR reads with MiXCR. The data contain approximately 21,000 clones, over 20% of them singletons. All patients were treatment-naive before thyroid surgery. Sequencing input: adjacent normal tissue. The receptors stem from a female donor with papillary thyroid cancer or a benign thyroid nodule (not recorded which). Some clones in this sample may be carry-over from other donors' samples.

This clone occurred a few times. The chain links TRBV28 to TRBJ1-2, with a weak D call TRBD1 (6 bases). Trimming shortened V by 3 bases and J by 6 bases, and 11 bases separated the two germline ends. The CDR3 spans 13 residues. Germline loops: CDR1 MDHEN, CDR2 SYDVKM. The CDR3 DNA reads TGTGCCAGCAGTTTGTACAGGGTTGATGGCTACACCTTC. It specifies CASSLYRVDGYTF.

By sample fraction, this clone is medium-sized. The chain employs TRBV24-1 and TRBJ2-1; D call uncertain. Germline V gives CDR1 KGHDR, CDR2 SFDVKD. V was cut by 0 bases and J by 5 bases, with 4 bases left in between. This CDR3 spans 13 amino acids. DNA for the CDR3: TGTGCCACCAGTGATTTGGTCAACAATGAGCAGTTCTTC. Translation: CATSDLVNNEQFF.

V usage is TRBV6-1 and J usage is TRBJ2-7; D is unresolved. Trimming shortened V by 8 bases and J by 0 bases, and 14 bases separated the two germline ends. Germline-derived CDR1 and CDR2 are MNHNS and SASEGT. The CDR3 length is 14 residues. CDR3 DNA sequence: TGTGCCAGCGCGAAAGAACTTTACTCCTACGAGCAGTACTTC. This sequence encodes CASAKELYSYEQYF.

The chain uses TRBV11-3 and TRBJ2-7; D remains unclear. The germline CDR1 and CDR2 sequences are SGHNT and YENEEA. The CDR3 runs 13 residues. V shed 5 bases and J shed 2 bases, with 10 bases lying between them. In DNA, the CDR3 is TGTGCCAGCAGCCAGTCAGGTACCTACGAGCAGTACTTC. This encodes CASSQSGTYEQYF.

This clone was observed once. V is TRBV18 and J is TRBJ1-3; 8 bases are a match to TRBD1. V lost 2 bases and J lost 2; bases outside the gene matches: 2. This CDR3 region has 15 residues. Germline CDR1 and CDR2: KGHSH and LQKENI. Here the CDR3 reads CASSPGQGPGNTIYF. The CDR3 coding sequence is TGTGCCAGCTCACCAGGACAGGGCCCTGGAAACACCATATATTTT.

In this sample, this clone turned up many times. This sequence joins TRBV7-9 and TRBJ1-2; possible D gene TRBD1, 6 bases. The CDR3 is 14 residues long. The germline CDR1 and CDR2 sequences are SEHNR and FQNEAQ (reference sequence). The V end was cut by 5 bases, the J end by 6 bases, with 16 bases between. The CDR3 DNA reads TGTGCCAGCAGCCATACCGACAGGACCCATGGCTACACCTTC. This codes for CASSHTDRTHGYTF.

This clone was counted a few times. The rearrangement joins TRBV15 to TRBJ1-2; D is uncertain. V lost 0 bases, J lost 3 bases, and 8 bases lay in between. CDR3 length: 14 residues. CDR1 and CDR2 from the germline V gene are LNHNV and YYDKDF (reference sequence). As DNA, the CDR3 is TGTGCCACCAGCAGAGAGAGAGAAGACTATGGCTACACCTTC. This encodes CATSREREDYGYTF. The variable domain in full, with the rest retrieved from reference TRBV15 and TRBJ1-2, is DAMVIQNPRYQVTQFGKPVTLSCSQTLNHNVMYWYQQKSSQAPKLLFHYYDKDFNNEADTPDNFQSRRPNTSFCFLDIRSPGLGDTAMYLCATSREREDYGYTFGSGTRLTVV.

By share of the sample, this clone is medium-sized. The genes are TRBV10-3 and TRBJ2-1; TRBD2 is a possible D gene (7 bases). This CDR3 comprises 15 residues. Deletions cut 0 bases from V and 8 bases from J, with 14 bases between. Germline CDR1 is ENHRY and CDR2 is SYGVKD. CDR3 DNA sequence: TGTGCCATCAGTGAGTCAGGGGGGGCGATCCATGAGCAGTTCTTC. Translated, it gives CAISESGGAIHEQFF.

Here the CDR3 reads CASSHDRTYEQYF. The CDR3 bases are TGTGCCAGCAGTCATGACAGAACCTACGAGCAGTACTTC. The genes are TRBV6-1 and TRBJ2-7; D perhaps matches TRBD1 (5 bases). V lost 5 bases, J lost 2 bases, and 10 bases lay in between. This CDR3 comprises 13 residues. CDR1 is MNHNS, CDR2 SASEGT, per germline.

CDR3 sequence: CASSLGAGLVYEQYF. As DNA, the CDR3 is TGTGCCAGCAGTTTAGGAGCGGGACTTGTCTACGAGCAGTACTTC. This sequence joins TRBV27 and TRBJ2-7; TRBD2 matches at 7 bases. Germline CDR1 reads MNHEY; CDR2 reads SMNVEV (reference sequence). With V trimmed by 2 bases and J by 3 bases, 7 bases remained unmatched. There are 15 residues in the CDR3.

This clone came up once. The rearrangement uses TRBV7-2 and TRBJ1-1, with 7 positions matching TRBD1. CDR3 size: 14 residues. J gave up 0 bases and V 4 bases, and 2 bases lay outside the gene matches. In germline, CDR1 is SGHTA, CDR2 FQGNSA. Here the CDR3 reads CASSSQGMNTEAFF. CDR3 nucleotides: TGTGCCAGCAGCTCACAGGGGATGAACACTGAAGCTTTCTTT.

This clone has more than one count but fewer than ten. The rearrangement joins TRBV7-9 to TRBJ2-1; 9 nucleotides agree with TRBD1. Trimming at V came to 5 bases and at J to 8 bases, leaving 7 bases not matched to a gene. CDR3 size: 14 residues. Per the germline V gene, CDR1 is SEHNR and CDR2 is FQNEAQ (reference sequence). CDR3 DNA: TGTGCCAGCAGCCACCGGGACAGGGTGGATGAGCAGTTCTTC. This sequence encodes CASSHRDRVDEQFF.

This clone has more than one count but fewer than ten. One junction end disagrees with the germline gene, perhaps due to a read error. The J gene is TRBJ2-1, the V gene TRBV9; no reliable D call. The germline gives CDR1 SGDLS, CDR2 YYNGEE. This CDR3 is built from 11 residues. DNA of the CDR3: TGTGCCAGCGGCGTAGATGACGAGCAGTTCTTC. Translating gives CASGVDDEQFF.